What follows are 29 T cell receptor beta chains derived from one specimen sequenced in a study of cytomegalovirus exposure and HLA in healthy donors. This PCR relied on a set of 60 Vbeta primers and 13 Jbeta primers. Clones were sequenced by immunoSEQ multiplex PCR, and TCRdb holds only the in-frame ones, with some missing. This table holds about 170,000 clones, less than 80% found once. The sample comprised PBMCs. These receptors were obtained from a female donor in good health and CMV-seronegative.

The chain is built from TRBV9 and TRBJ2-2; D call uncertain. The germline V gene has CDR1 SGDLS and CDR2 YYNGEE. V was clipped by 3 bases and J by 6 bases, with 15 bases between them. The CDR3 contains 15 residues. The CDR3 bases are TGTGCCAGCAGCGCCTATCTGGTACCCGCCGGGGAGCTGTTTTTT. Amino acids: CASSAYLVPAGELFF.

The CDR3 protein is CASSPRDRITDTQYF. In DNA, the CDR3 is TGTGCCAGCAGCCCCCGGGACAGAATCACAGATACGCAGTATTTT. The chain combines TRBV7-9 with TRBJ2-3; 7 bases align to TRBD1. Unmatched junction bases numbered 7, after V lost 5 bases and J lost 2 bases. The CDR3 has 15 residues. Per the germline V gene, CDR1 is SEHNR and CDR2 is FQNEAQ (reference sequence).

The chain joins TRBV25-1 to TRBJ2-2, with D maybe TRBD1 (5 bases). CDR3 length: 16 residues. CDR1 is MGHDK, CDR2 SYGVNS, per germline. V lost 0 bases and J lost 3, with 11 bases in between. CDR3 protein: CASSEYRGLDTGELFF. CDR3 nucleotides: TGTGCCAGCAGTGAATATAGGGGATTGGACACCGGGGAGCTGTTTTTT.

CDR3 amino acids: CATSGGTAYSNQPQHF. CDR3 coding DNA: TGTGCCACCAGCGGCGGGACAGCATATAGCAATCAGCCCCAGCATTTT. The V call is TRBV15, the J call TRBJ1-5; 7 positions agree with TRBD1. The CDR3 spans 16 residues. Germline CDR1 LNHNV, CDR2 YYDKDF (reference sequence). V shed 5 bases, J shed 0 bases, and the junction held 7 bases outside the gene matches.

The chain has TRBV30 and TRBJ2-7; 10 bases are shared with TRBD2. Trimming cost V 5 bases and J 5 bases; bases outside gene matches: 9. The germline CDR1 and CDR2 sequences are GTSNPN and SVGIG (reference sequence). CDR3 length: 14 amino acids. The CDR3 here is CAWYVLAGLNEQYF. The CDR3, as DNA: TGTGCCTGGTACGTACTAGCGGGGCTTAACGAGCAGTACTTC.

The rearrangement links TRBV9 to TRBJ1-2; TRBD1 is a possible D gene (6 bases). Germline V gives CDR1 SGDLS, CDR2 YYNGEE. V shed 2 bases and J shed 6 bases, with 20 bases lying between them. CDR3 length: 16 residues. DNA of the CDR3: TGTGCCAGCAGCGTCGATTACAGGGCGGAAAGTGATGGCTACACCTTC. The encoded protein is CASSVDYRAESDGYTF. Together with reference TRBV9 and TRBJ1-2, the CDR3 gives the full variable domain: DSGVTQTPKHLITATGQRVTLRCSPRSGDLSVYWYQQSLDQGLQFLIQYYNGEERAKGNILERFSAQQFPDLHSELNLSSLELGDSALYFCASSVDYRAESDGYTFGSGTRLTVV.

This chain links TRBV29-1 with TRBJ2-3; no clear D. The germline V gene encodes CDR1 SQVTM and CDR2 ANQGSEA. Trimming stripped 2 bases from V and 4 bases from J, with 10 bases between. The CDR3 is 13 residues long. In DNA, the CDR3 is TGCAGCGTTGAAAAAGCACTGCCAGATACGCAGTATTTT. Translated, it gives CSVEKALPDTQYF.

V usage is TRBV28 and J usage is TRBJ1-5, with TRBD1 matching over 9 bases. The length of the CDR3 is 14 residues. Per germline, CDR1 MDHEN and CDR2 SYDVKM. V lost 6 bases, J lost 5 bases, and 5 bases stayed unmatched. In DNA, the CDR3 is TGTGCCAGCAGCCCTGGGACAGGGTATCAGCCCCAGCATTTT. Amino acid sequence: CASSPGTGYQPQHF.

V and J are TRBV28 and TRBJ2-2; a weak D match, TRBD1 (6 bases). The germline gives CDR1 MDHEN, CDR2 SYDVKM. The V end was cut by 6 bases, the J end by 6 bases, with 20 bases between. The CDR3 runs to 16 residues. The CDR3 protein is CASSYSTGTTPGELFF. The CDR3 coding sequence is TGTGCCAGCAGCTACTCAACCGGGACAACCCCCGGGGAGCTGTTTTTT.

The chain has TRBV6-6 and TRBJ2-3, with D perhaps matching TRBD1 (6 bases). V was trimmed by 7 bases and J by 4 bases, leaving 12 bases between them. CDR1 and CDR2 (germline): MNHNY, SVGAGI (reference sequence). The CDR3 contains 13 residues. CDR3 nucleotides: TGTGCCAGCAAGGGGGTAGGGGCAGATACGCAGTATTTT. This codes for CASKGVGADTQYF.

This rearrangement joins TRBV5-1 to TRBJ2-7; D is unresolved. This CDR3 spans 11 amino acids. V lost 6 bases and J lost 5, with 9 bases in between. The germline gives CDR1 SGHRS, CDR2 YFSETQ. The CDR3 coding sequence is TGCGCCAGCACAGGCGAGAACGAGCAGTACTTC. This sequence encodes CASTGENEQYF.

The chain joins TRBV5-6 to TRBJ1-1; tentatively, D is TRBD1 (5 bases). Germline V gene data show CDR1 as SGHDT and CDR2 as YYEEEE. Trimming pared 3 bases from V and 3 bases from J, leaving 15 bases between. The CDR3 sequence is 15 residues long. CDR3 protein: CASSSRVGVYTEAFF. Written as DNA, the CDR3 is TGTGCCAGCAGCTCCCGGGTAGGGGTGTACACTGAAGCTTTCTTT.

The V and J genes are TRBV11-2 and TRBJ1-2; weak D call: TRBD1 (6 bases). This CDR3 region has 18 residues. The germline gives CDR1 SGHAT, CDR2 FQNNGV. Trimming removed 4 bases at V and 4 bases at J, with 25 bases between. Written as DNA, the CDR3 is TGTGCCAGCAGCTCCTCTTATCCGACAGGAGGAACTATCTATGGCTACACCTTC. Translating it yields CASSSSYPTGGTIYGYTF.

The gene calls are TRBV4-2 and TRBJ2-2; maybe TRBD2 (7 bases). The CDR3 consists of 18 residues. Germline CDR1 reads LGHNA; CDR2 reads YNFKEQ. V was shortened by 0 bases and J by 5 bases, with 19 bases between the two germline ends. The CDR3 protein is CASSQDDRGGGETGELFF. The CDR3, as DNA: TGTGCCAGCAGCCAAGATGATAGAGGGGGGGGAGAGACCGGGGAGCTGTTTTTT.

The V gene is TRBV4-2, the J gene TRBJ2-3; TRBD2 is a possible D gene (5 bases). The CDR3 is 14 residues long. CDR1 LGHNA and CDR2 YNFKEQ come from the germline V gene. V gave up 1 base and J gave up 1 base, with 6 bases separating them. The CDR3 DNA sequence: TGTGCCAGCAGCCAAGGTAGCGGCACAGATACGCAGTATTTT. Amino acids: CASSQGSGTDTQYF.

The chain links TRBV4-2 to TRBJ2-5; 9 bases line up with TRBD1. The DNA end lines up better with TRBJ2-7; the J call may be wrong. CDR1 and CDR2 from the germline V gene are LGHNA and YNFKEQ. There are 16 residues in the CDR3. CDR3 coding DNA: TGTGCCAGCAGCCAAGCCTCCGGGGACAGGGCCTACGAGCAGTACTTC. It translates to CASSQASGDRAYEQYF.

The chain links TRBV5-5 to TRBJ1-1; TRBD1 agrees at 7 bases. Germline V gives CDR1 SGHKS, CDR2 YYEKEE (reference sequence). This CDR3 spans 15 amino acids. V lost 4 bases and J lost 4; bases outside the gene matches: 10. The CDR3 coding sequence is TGTGCCAGCAGCCGGACGGTCAGGACAGGCACTGAAGCTTTCTTT. This sequence encodes CASSRTVRTGTEAFF.

This clone was counted between two and nine times. The chain has TRBV19 and TRBJ1-6; 8 bases agree with TRBD1. In germline, CDR1 is LNHDA, CDR2 SQIVND (reference sequence). This CDR3 comprises 15 residues. Trimming removed 3 bases from V and 6 bases from J; junction bases left unmatched: 4. The CDR3 sequence is CASSIQGAANSPLHF. The CDR3 nucleotides read TGTGCCAGTAGTATCCAGGGGGCTGCTAATTCACCCCTCCACTTT.

The chain recombines TRBV4-2 with TRBJ1-1; 8 positions agree with TRBD1. This CDR3 has 18 residues. The V segment lost 4 bases and the J segment 3 bases; nucleotides outside the gene matches: 16. The germline V gene encodes CDR1 LGHNA and CDR2 YNFKEQ. CDR3 bases: TGTGCCAGCAGCCTAAACCGTGTGGGCAGGGGGCGATACACTGAAGCTTTCTTT. This gives the protein CASSLNRVGRGRYTEAFF.

V is TRBV2 and J is TRBJ2-6; possibly TRBD1 for D (8 bases). The CDR3 is made up of 17 amino acids. CDR1 SNHLY and CDR2 FYNNEI come from the germline V gene. V shed 4 bases and J shed 4 bases, with 17 bases lying between them. As DNA, the CDR3 is TGTGCCAGCAGTGCGGGAGGCAGGGGGCTAGGGGCCAACGTCCTGACTTTC. It encodes CASSAGGRGLGANVLTF.

The V call is TRBV7-8, the J call TRBJ1-4, with 9 positions matching TRBD1. The CDR3 length is 15 residues. V shed 4 bases, J shed 7 bases, and the junction held 7 bases outside the gene matches. The germline gives CDR1 SGHVS, CDR2 FQNEAQ. As DNA, the CDR3 is TGTGCCAGCAGCTCTAGGACAGGGGATGGTGAAAAACTGTTTTTT. Translation: CASSSRTGDGEKLFF.

The chain links TRBV9 to TRBJ1-4; 9 positions match TRBD1. Per germline, CDR1 SGDLS and CDR2 YYNGEE. The CDR3 contains 16 residues. With V trimmed by 4 bases and J by 7 bases, 11 bases remained unmatched. The CDR3 coding sequence is TGTGCCAGCAGCTCCTTTGGGGACAGGGCCGGTGAAAAACTGTTTTTT. This translates into CASSSFGDRAGEKLFF. The full variable domain, its missing parts supplied by reference TRBV9 and TRBJ1-4, is DSGVTQTPKHLITATGQRVTLRCSPRSGDLSVYWYQQSLDQGLQFLIQYYNGEERAKGNILERFSAQQFPDLHSELNLSSLELGDSALYFCASSSFGDRAGEKLFFGSGTQLSVL.

This chain uses TRBV4-2 with TRBJ1-1, with 7 positions matching TRBD1. V was clipped by 1 base and J by 0 bases; unmatched bases: 8. This CDR3 comprises 17 residues. Per the germline V gene, CDR1 is LGHNA and CDR2 is YNFKEQ. The DNA of the CDR3 is TGTGCCAGCAGCCAAGGGAGGACTACAGGGGTGAACACTGAAGCTTTCTTT. This gives the protein CASSQGRTTGVNTEAFF.

This clone was counted a single time. The V gene is TRBV19, the J gene TRBJ1-1; perhaps TRBD1 as D (5 bases). CDR1 and CDR2 (germline): LNHDA, SQIVND (reference sequence). V was trimmed by 2 bases and J by 1 base, leaving 8 bases between them. There are 14 residues in the CDR3. The CDR3 region is CASSIRQGNTEAFF. The CDR3 coding sequence is TGTGCCAGTAGTATAAGGCAGGGGAACACTGAAGCTTTCTTT.

The chain carries TRBV4-2 and TRBJ1-2, with TRBD1 as a possible D gene (6 bases). V lost 1 base and J lost 4, with 16 bases in between. This CDR3 has 16 amino acids. Germline V gene sequence: CDR1 LGHNA, CDR2 YNFKEQ. CDR3 protein: CASSQGGSGTIYGYTF. The CDR3, as DNA: TGTGCCAGCAGCCAAGGGGGATCTGGGACAATCTATGGCTACACCTTC.

The chain employs TRBV9 and TRBJ2-7; maybe TRBD2 (5 bases). Trimming took off 0 bases at V and 1 base at J, with 11 bases between the two ends. The germline V gene has CDR1 SGDLS and CDR2 YYNGEE. This CDR3 has 15 residues. CDR3 amino acids: CASSVGTGRSYEQYF. The CDR3 coding sequence is TGTGCCAGCAGCGTAGGGACTGGGCGGTCCTACGAGCAGTACTTC.

This clone was picked up a small number of times. The J gene is TRBJ2-4, the V gene TRBV15; 9 nucleotides line up with TRBD1. After removal of 3 bases from V and 15 bases from J, the junction contained 6 bases not matched to a gene. In germline, CDR1 is LNHNV, CDR2 YYDKDF (reference sequence). CDR3 length equals 12 residues. The CDR3 reads CATSRRQGEAYF. The CDR3 DNA sequence: TGTGCCACCAGCAGGAGACAGGGGGAGGCGTACTTC.

The rearrangement links TRBV27 to TRBJ1-5; perhaps TRBD1 as D (5 bases). Trimming took off 4 bases at V and 7 bases at J, with 11 bases between the two ends. CDR1 is MNHEY and CDR2 is SMNVEV in the germline V gene (reference sequence). The CDR3 loop spans 13 amino acids. The CDR3 sequence is CASSSGGRQPQHF. For the CDR3, the DNA is TGTGCCAGCAGTTCGGGGGGGAGGCAGCCCCAGCATTTT.

V usage is TRBV7-9 and J usage is TRBJ2-7; TRBD2 is a possible D gene (7 bases). Trimming shortened V by 5 bases and J by 7 bases, and 15 bases separated the two germline ends. Germline-derived CDR1 and CDR2 are SEHNR and FQNEAQ (reference sequence). The CDR3 is made up of 13 amino acids. The CDR3 DNA reads as TGTGCCAGCAGCCGACCGGGGGGCCCGGAGCAGTACTTC. It encodes CASSRPGGPEQYF.